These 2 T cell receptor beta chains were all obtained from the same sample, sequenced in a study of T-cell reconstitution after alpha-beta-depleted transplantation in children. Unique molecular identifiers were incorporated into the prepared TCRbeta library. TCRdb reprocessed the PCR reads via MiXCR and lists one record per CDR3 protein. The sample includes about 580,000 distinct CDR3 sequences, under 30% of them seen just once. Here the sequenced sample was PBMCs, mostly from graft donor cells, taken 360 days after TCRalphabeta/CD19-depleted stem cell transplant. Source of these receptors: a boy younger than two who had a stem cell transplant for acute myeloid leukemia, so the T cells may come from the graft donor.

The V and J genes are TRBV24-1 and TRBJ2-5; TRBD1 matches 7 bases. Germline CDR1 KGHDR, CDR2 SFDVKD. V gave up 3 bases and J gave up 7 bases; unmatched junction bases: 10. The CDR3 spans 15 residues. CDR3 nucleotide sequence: TGTGCCACCAGTGATAGGGACAGACGGAGCGGGACCCAGTACTTC. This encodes CATSDRDRRSGTQYF.

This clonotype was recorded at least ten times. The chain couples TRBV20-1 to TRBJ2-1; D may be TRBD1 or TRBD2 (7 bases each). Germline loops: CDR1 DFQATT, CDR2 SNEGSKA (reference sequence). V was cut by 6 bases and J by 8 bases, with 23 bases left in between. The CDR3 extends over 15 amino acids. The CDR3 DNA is TGCAGTGCCCCAGCGGGGCAGGGGGATATCGATGAGCAGTTCTTC. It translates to CSAPAGQGDIDEQFF.